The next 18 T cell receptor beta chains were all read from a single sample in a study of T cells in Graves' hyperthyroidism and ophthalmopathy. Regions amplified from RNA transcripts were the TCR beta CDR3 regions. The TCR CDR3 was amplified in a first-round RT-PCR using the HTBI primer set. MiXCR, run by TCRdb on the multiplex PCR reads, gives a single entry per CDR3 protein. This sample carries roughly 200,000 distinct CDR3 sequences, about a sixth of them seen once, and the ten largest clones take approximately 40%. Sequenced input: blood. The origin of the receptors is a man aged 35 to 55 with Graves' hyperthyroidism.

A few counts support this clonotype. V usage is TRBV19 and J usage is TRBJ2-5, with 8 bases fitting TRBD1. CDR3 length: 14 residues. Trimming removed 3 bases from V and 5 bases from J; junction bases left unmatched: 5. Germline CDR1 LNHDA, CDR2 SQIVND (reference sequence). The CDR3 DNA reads TGTGCCAGTAGTATTGCAGGGGGCGGGGAGACCCAGTACTTC. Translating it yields CASSIAGGGETQYF.

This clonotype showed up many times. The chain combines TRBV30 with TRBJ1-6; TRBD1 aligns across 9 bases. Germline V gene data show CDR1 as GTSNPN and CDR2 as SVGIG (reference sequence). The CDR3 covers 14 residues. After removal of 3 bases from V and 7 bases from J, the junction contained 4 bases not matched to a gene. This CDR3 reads CAWSPGTGNSPLHF. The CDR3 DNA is TGTGCCTGGAGCCCCGGGACAGGGAATTCACCCCTCCACTTT.

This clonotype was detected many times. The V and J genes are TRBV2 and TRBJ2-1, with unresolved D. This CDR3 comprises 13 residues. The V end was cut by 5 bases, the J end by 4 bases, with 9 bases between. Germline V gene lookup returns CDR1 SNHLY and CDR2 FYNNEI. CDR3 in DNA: TGTGCCAGCAGTTCCCCGTTATACAATGAGCAGTTCTTC. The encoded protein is CASSSPLYNEQFF.

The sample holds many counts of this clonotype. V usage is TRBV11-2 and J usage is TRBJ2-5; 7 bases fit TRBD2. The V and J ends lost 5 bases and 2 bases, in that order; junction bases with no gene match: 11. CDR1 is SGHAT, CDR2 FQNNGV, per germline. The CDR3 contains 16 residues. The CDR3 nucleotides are TGTGCCAGCAGCCTCCGAGCGGGGTGGGCGCAAGAGACCCAGTACTTC. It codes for CASSLRAGWAQETQYF.

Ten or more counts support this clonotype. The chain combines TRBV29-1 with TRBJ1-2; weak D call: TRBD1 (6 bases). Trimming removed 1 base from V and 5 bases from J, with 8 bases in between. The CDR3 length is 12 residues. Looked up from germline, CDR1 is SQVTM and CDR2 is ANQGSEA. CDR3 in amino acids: CSVEAGAYGYTF. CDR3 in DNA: TGCAGCGTTGAAGCGGGGGCTTATGGCTACACCTTC.

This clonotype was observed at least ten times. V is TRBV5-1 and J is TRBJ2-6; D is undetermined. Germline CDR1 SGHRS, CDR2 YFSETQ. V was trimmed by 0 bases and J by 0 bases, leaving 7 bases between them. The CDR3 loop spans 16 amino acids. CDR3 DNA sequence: TGCGCCAGCAGCTTGGGCTTCAGCTCTGGGGCCAACGTCCTGACTTTC. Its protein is CASSLGFSSGANVLTF.

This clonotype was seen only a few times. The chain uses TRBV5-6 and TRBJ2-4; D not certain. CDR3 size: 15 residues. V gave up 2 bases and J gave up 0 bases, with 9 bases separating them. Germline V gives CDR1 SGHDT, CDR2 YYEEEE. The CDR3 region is CASSLRFLAKNIQYF. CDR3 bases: TGTGCCAGCAGCTTAAGGTTCCTAGCCAAAAACATTCAGTACTTC.

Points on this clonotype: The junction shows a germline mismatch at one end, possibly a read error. CDR3 residues: CAGSLVGDEQYF. For the CDR3, the DNA is TGTGCCGGCAGTTTAGTAGGTGACGAGCAGTACTTC. The chain uses TRBV28 and TRBJ2-7; no reliable D call. The germline V gene encodes CDR1 MDHEN and CDR2 SYDVKM. The CDR3 contains 12 residues.

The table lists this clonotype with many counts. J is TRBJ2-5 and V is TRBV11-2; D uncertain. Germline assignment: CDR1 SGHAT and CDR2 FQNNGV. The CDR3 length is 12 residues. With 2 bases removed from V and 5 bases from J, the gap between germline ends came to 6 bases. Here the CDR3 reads CASSLWAETQYF. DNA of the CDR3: TGTGCCAGCAGCTTATGGGCCGAGACCCAGTACTTC.

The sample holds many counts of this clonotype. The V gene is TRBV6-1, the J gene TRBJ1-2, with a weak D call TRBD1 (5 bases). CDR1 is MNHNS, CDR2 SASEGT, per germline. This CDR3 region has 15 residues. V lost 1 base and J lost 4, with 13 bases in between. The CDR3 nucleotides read TGTGCCAGCAGTGAAGTACCATGGGGCGGCTATGGCTACACCTTC. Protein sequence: CASSEVPWGGYGYTF.

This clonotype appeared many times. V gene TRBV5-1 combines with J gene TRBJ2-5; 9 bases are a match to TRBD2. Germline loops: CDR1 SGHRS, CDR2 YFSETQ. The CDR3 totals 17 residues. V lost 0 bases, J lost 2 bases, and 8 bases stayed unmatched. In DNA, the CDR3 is TGCGCCAGCAGCTTGGGACGAAGCGGGGGGTATCAAGAGACCCAGTACTTC. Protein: CASSLGRSGGYQETQYF. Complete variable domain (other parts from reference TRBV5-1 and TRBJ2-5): KAGVTQTPRYLIKTRGQQVTLSCSPISGHRSVSWYQQTPGQGLQFLFEYFSETQRNKGNFPGRFSGRQFSNSRSEMNVSTLELGDSALYLCASSLGRSGGYQETQYFGPGTRLLVL.

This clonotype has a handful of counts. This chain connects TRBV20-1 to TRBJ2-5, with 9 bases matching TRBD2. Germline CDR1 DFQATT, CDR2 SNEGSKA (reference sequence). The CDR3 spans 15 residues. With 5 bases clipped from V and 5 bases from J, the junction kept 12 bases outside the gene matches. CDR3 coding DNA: TGCAGTGCTCTCGTGGCCAGCGGGGGGAGGGAGACCCAGTACTTC. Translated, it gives CSALVASGGRETQYF.

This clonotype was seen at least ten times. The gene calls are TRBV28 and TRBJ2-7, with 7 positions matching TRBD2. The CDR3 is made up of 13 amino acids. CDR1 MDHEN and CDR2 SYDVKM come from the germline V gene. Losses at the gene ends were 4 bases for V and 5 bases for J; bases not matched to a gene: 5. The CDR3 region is CASSWGGKNEQYF. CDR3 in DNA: TGTGCCAGCAGTTGGGGGGGGAAAAACGAGCAGTACTTC.

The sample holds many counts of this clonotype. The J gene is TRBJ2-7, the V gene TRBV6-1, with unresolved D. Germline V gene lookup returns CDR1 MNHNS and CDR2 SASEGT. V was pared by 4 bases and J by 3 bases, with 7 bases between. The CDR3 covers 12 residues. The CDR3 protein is CASSGTYYEQYF. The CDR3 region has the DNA TGTGCCAGCAGTGGCACATACTACGAGCAGTACTTC.

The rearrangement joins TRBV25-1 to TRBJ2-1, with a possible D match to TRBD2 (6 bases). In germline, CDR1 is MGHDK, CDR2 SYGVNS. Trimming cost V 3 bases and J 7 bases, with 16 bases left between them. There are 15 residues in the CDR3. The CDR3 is CASSERWGVNNEQFF. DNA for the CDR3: TGTGCCAGCAGTGAGCGGTGGGGGGTAAATAATGAGCAGTTCTTC. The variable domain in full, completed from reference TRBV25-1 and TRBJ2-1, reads EADIYQTPRYLVIGTGKKITLECSQTMGHDKMYWYQQDPGMELHLIHYSYGVNSTEKGDLSSESTVSRIRTEHFPLTLESARPSHTSQYLCASSERWGVNNEQFFGPGTRLTVL.

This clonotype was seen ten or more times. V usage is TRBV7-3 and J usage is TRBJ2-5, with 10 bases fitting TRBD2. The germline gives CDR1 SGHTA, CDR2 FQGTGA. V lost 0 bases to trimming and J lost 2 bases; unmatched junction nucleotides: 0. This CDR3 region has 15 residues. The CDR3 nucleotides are TGTGCCAGCAGCTTAACGGGACTAGCGCAAGAGACCCAGTACTTC. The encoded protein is CASSLTGLAQETQYF.

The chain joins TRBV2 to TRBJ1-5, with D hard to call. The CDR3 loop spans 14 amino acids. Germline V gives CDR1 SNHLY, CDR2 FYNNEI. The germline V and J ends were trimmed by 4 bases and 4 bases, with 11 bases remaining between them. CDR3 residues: CASSVTQKNQPQHF. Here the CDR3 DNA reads TGTGCCAGCAGTGTAACACAGAAAAATCAGCCCCAGCATTTT.

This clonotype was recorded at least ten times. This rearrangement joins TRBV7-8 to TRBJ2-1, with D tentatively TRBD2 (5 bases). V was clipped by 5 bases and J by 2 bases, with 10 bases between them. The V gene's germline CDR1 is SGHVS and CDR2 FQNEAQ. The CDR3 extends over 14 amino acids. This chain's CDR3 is CASSRTQTYNEQFF. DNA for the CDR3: TGTGCCAGCAGCCGGACTCAAACCTACAATGAGCAGTTCTTC.